The clone carrying this T cell receptor (beta chain) has more than one count but fewer than ten. This specimen comes from a study of T-cell reconstitution after alpha-beta-depleted transplantation in children. TCRbeta library preparation incorporated unique molecular identifiers. TCRdb used MiXCR to reprocess the PCR reads, holding one entry per CDR3 protein. Of around 600,000 distinct CDR3 sequences in the sample, about 11% were seen once. Germline CDR1 and CDR2: MNHNS and SASEGT. V was shortened by 5 bases and J by 0 bases, with 10 bases between the two germline ends. This CDR3 is built from 15 residues.

The origin of this receptor is a human donor who donated a stem cell graft to a child with acute myeloid leukemia. The chain has TRBV6-1 and TRBJ2-2; D remains unclear. The specimen was PBMCs from the stem cell graft donor, collected from the stem cell graft. DNA for the CDR3: TGTGCCAGCAGTCTGTTCAGTTCGAACACCGGGGAGCTGTTTTTT. It specifies CASSLFSSNTGELFF.